The 15 T cell receptor beta chains given below trace back to one sample, sequenced in a study of cytomegalovirus exposure and HLA in healthy donors. A multiplex PCR was run with 60 Vbeta primers and 13 Jbeta primers. The method was immunoSEQ multiplex PCR; TCRdb's version includes in-frame clones alone and lacks a portion of them. The data show about 160,000 clones, with around four fifths seen just once and approximately 1.4% held by the top ten. The sample taken for sequencing was PBMCs. The receptor set was obtained from a man aged 30 to 45 in good health and CMV-seronegative.

In this sample, this clone turned up a few times. The gene calls are TRBV19 and TRBJ2-1, with 8 nucleotides matching TRBD2. Germline CDR1 LNHDA, CDR2 SQIVND (reference sequence). The CDR3 is made up of 14 amino acids. Unmatched junction bases numbered 1, after V lost 1 base and J lost 5 bases. CDR3 in amino acids: CASSIAGGDNEQFF. CDR3 in DNA: TGTGCCAGTAGTATAGCGGGAGGGGACAATGAGCAGTTCTTC.

The V and J genes are TRBV30 and TRBJ2-3; D possibly corresponds to TRBD2 (5 bases). V was pared by 0 bases and J by 2 bases, with 9 bases between. CDR1 and CDR2 from the germline V gene are GTSNPN and SVGIG (reference sequence). The CDR3 extends over 14 amino acids. The CDR3 region is CAWSVLLATDTQYF. For the CDR3, the DNA is TGTGCCTGGAGTGTACTGCTAGCCACAGATACGCAGTATTTT.

CDR3 sequence reads: CASSGREDSGPPGELFF. The CDR3 nucleotides are TGTGCCAGCAGCGGGCGGGAGGACAGCGGACCTCCCGGGGAGCTGTTTTTT. V is TRBV7-9 and J is TRBJ2-2; 8 nucleotides line up with TRBD2. The CDR3 spans 17 residues. The V gene's germline CDR1 is SEHNR and CDR2 FQNEAQ (reference sequence). Trimming at V came to 5 bases and at J to 6 bases, leaving 14 bases not matched to a gene.

The chain recombines TRBV15 with TRBJ1-4; a possible D gene is TRBD1 (6 bases). CDR1 is LNHNV, CDR2 YYDKDF, per germline (reference sequence). Between the trimmed V and J ends, which lost 0 bases and 0 bases, there was a span of 14 bases. This CDR3 has 18 residues. In DNA, the CDR3 is TGTGCCACCAGCAGAGATAGGGGGGGCCCGACAACTAATGAAAAACTGTTTTTT. Protein: CATSRDRGGPTTNEKLFF. Full variable domain (outside the CDR3, taken from reference TRBV15 and TRBJ1-4): DAMVIQNPRYQVTQFGKPVTLSCSQTLNHNVMYWYQQKSSQAPKLLFHYYDKDFNNEADTPDNFQSRRPNTSFCFLDIRSPGLGDTAMYLCATSRDRGGPTTNEKLFFGSGTQLSVL.

This chain connects TRBV7-9 to TRBJ1-1, with D hard to call. The CDR3 is 13 amino acids. The germline gives CDR1 SEHNR, CDR2 FQNEAQ (reference sequence). V lost 5 bases and J 5 bases, leaving 12 bases between the germline ends. The CDR3 nucleotides read TGTGCCAGCAGCCCAAGTCGGCGGACTGAAGCTTTCTTT. Translating gives CASSPSRRTEAFF.

This clone was recorded a few times. The V call is TRBV6-5, the J call TRBJ2-2, with 10 bases identical to TRBD2. In germline, CDR1 is MNHEY, CDR2 SVGAGI. After removal of 2 bases from V and 7 bases from J, the junction contained 7 bases not matched to a gene. The CDR3 contains 16 residues. The CDR3 nucleotides read TGTGCCAGCAGTTACCACGGGACTAGCGTTGTCGGGGAGCTGTTTTTT. Its translation is CASSYHGTSVVGELFF.

The V and J genes are TRBV4-3 and TRBJ2-7; the D is unclear. The ends were cut back, 4 bases at V and 4 bases at J, with 14 bases in the middle. The germline V gene encodes CDR1 LGHNA and CDR2 YSLEER. CDR3 size: 14 residues. Here the CDR3 reads CASSPAPGFYEQYF. CDR3 nucleotides: TGCGCCAGCAGCCCCGCACCGGGTTTTTACGAGCAGTACTTC.

This chain joins TRBV11-2 and TRBJ2-5, with D uncertain. Germline CDR1 SGHAT, CDR2 FQNNGV. V lost 5 bases, J lost 4 bases, and 11 bases lay in between. This CDR3 is 13 amino acids long. CDR3: CASSLGGLETQYF. The CDR3 coding sequence is TGTGCCAGCAGCCTCGGCGGATTAGAGACCCAGTACTTC.

The rearrangement joins TRBV7-9 to TRBJ1-2, with D possibly matching TRBD1 (5 bases). The germline CDR1 and CDR2 sequences are SEHNR and FQNEAQ (reference sequence). V lost 11 bases to trimming and J lost 4 bases, with 14 bases between them. The CDR3 sequence is 12 residues long. CDR3 nucleotides: TGTGCCGGGTGGAGGGGACTCTATGGCTACACCTTC. Translated, it gives CAGWRGLYGYTF.

The V and J genes are TRBV28 and TRBJ1-2, with unresolved D. The CDR3 runs 12 residues. V gave up 3 bases and J gave up 3 bases, with 5 bases separating them. In germline, CDR1 is MDHEN, CDR2 SYDVKM. CDR3 nucleotides: TGTGCCAGCAGTTTTCGCGACTATGGCTACACCTTC. This encodes CASSFRDYGYTF.

CDR3 amino acids: CASSRVISGEQYF. The CDR3 coding sequence is TGTGCCAGCAGCCGAGTGATAAGCGGCGAGCAGTACTTC. J is TRBJ2-7 and V is TRBV5-6; D is possibly TRBD2 (5 bases). Germline CDR1 is SGHDT and CDR2 is YYEEEE. The V end lost 4 bases, the J end lost 6 bases, and 14 bases lay between the germline ends. This CDR3 comprises 13 residues.

The chain is built from TRBV11-2 and TRBJ2-5; 13 bases match TRBD2. Germline values: CDR1 SGHAT, CDR2 FQNNGV. V lost 5 bases, J lost 2 bases, and 11 bases stayed unmatched. The CDR3 spans 18 residues. The CDR3 nucleotides are TGTGCCAGCAGCCCCCAGGGACTAGCGGGGAGATATCAAGAGACCCAGTACTTC. This translates into CASSPQGLAGRYQETQYF.

The table lists this clone with a count of one. This chain connects TRBV5-1 to TRBJ1-4, with D unresolved. The CDR3 sequence is 15 residues long. Germline V lookup: CDR1 SGHRS, CDR2 YFSETQ. Trimming took 0 bases from V and 0 from J, leaving 6 bases between them. The CDR3 reads CASSLAQATNEKLFF. DNA for the CDR3: TGCGCCAGCAGCTTGGCGCAGGCAACTAATGAAAAACTGTTTTTT.

This clone was observed once. The chain couples TRBV19 to TRBJ1-4; 12 bases match TRBD1. The CDR3 spans 16 residues. Trimming took 5 bases from V and 8 from J; bases not matched to a gene: 9. In germline, CDR1 is LNHDA, CDR2 SQIVND (reference sequence). CDR3 DNA: TGTGCCAGTAGTGCGGGACAGGGGGCGCGATGGGAAAAACTGTTTTTT. Protein: CASSAGQGARWEKLFF.

This clone was counted once. The chain uses TRBV9 and TRBJ2-3; TRBD2 aligns across 7 bases. The CDR3 extends over 15 amino acids. The germline gives CDR1 SGDLS, CDR2 YYNGEE. Trimming cost V 0 bases and J 2 bases; bases outside gene matches: 3. CDR3 coding DNA: TGTGCCAGCAGCGTAGCGAGCGGGGACACAGATACGCAGTATTTT. Translation gives CASSVASGDTDTQYF.